The clone carrying this T cell receptor (beta chain) was detected ten times or more. Its antigen remains unknown. Next came a second PCR, run for about 6 to 12 cycles, which used a sample-barcoded 5' primer along with a J-beta primer mix. Template switching added a 12-random-nucleotide identifier to every cDNA molecule. Any given sample supplied a minimum of 2.5 million CDR3-containing paired-end reads. TCRdb analysed the 5' RACE reads with MiXCR anew, one entry per CDR3 protein. The sample has 1.5 million to 2 million distinct CDR3 sequences, 28% seen once; the top ten hold 7.7%. The V gene's germline CDR1 is LGHNA and CDR2 YSLEER. Between the trimmed V and J ends, which lost 0 bases and 8 bases, there was a span of 20 bases. CDR3 length equals 17 residues. The entry originates in a study of blood T cells in healthy people across ages. Points from the study as a whole: Roughly linearly, TCR beta diversity per million T cells fell as age increased. What prevented conclusive comparison of naive and antigen-experienced cells was that PBMCs were unsorted.

The chain recombines TRBV4-3 with TRBJ2-1; tentatively, D is TRBD2 (5 bases). This receptor was identified in a young woman in good health. Input material: blood. CDR3 residues: CASSQDRASLEGHEQFF. The CDR3 DNA sequence: TGCGCCAGCAGCCAAGATCGGGCAAGTTTAGAGGGCCATGAGCAGTTCTTC.